Sequencing of this TCR beta chain was carried out in a study of OX40 agonist ivuxolimab in advanced cancers. In the study overall: Checkpoint inhibitors had been given previously to under 50% of patients.

A word on this clone: Its antigen is still unknown.

Study-wide findings and caveats: Clonal expansion from baseline to week 6 occurred in both CD4+ and CD8+ T cells.

Method: immunoSEQ multiplex PCR; TCRdb's copy keeps in-frame clones and lacks some. This table has about 77,000 clones, roughly 92% appearing once. The CDR3 is 17 residues long. The junction had 9 bases not matched to a gene; V was cut back by 4 bases and J by 7 bases. The germline CDR1 and CDR2 sequences are MNHEY and SMNVEV (reference sequence). Blood sampling was done at baseline, cycle 4 day 1, and cycle 7 day 1. This clonotype originated in an adult with an advanced solid tumor such as melanoma, head and neck, liver or kidney cancer. The chain joins TRBV27 to TRBJ2-1, with 14 bases matching TRBD2. Sample: CD4+ or CD8+ T cells sorted from blood, taken in a trial of the OX40 agonist ivuxolimab. The CDR3 here is CASSSPGTSGSINEQFF. In nucleotides, the CDR3 is TGTGCCAGCAGTTCCCCAGGGACTAGCGGGAGTATTAATGAGCAGTTCTTC.